This record concerns one TCR beta chain sequence. Its antigen remains unidentified. These data are taken from a study of shared clonotypes between healthy human individuals. Whole-study results and caveats: Memory subsets had estimated richness that was generally smaller than that of naive subsets.

The CDR3 totals 15 residues. V was clipped by 3 bases and J by 2 bases, with 13 bases between them. CDR1 SGHAT and CDR2 FQNNGV come from the germline V gene. The sorted-subset replicate PCRs were given about 210 ng DNA, which is 30,000 to 35,000 T cell genomes. Assay used: immunoSEQ multiplex PCR; TCRdb lists only in-frame clones, some missing. The table includes 2,500,000 or so clones, about 90% detected once. This chain joins TRBV11-2 and TRBJ2-5; D is possibly TRBD2 (6 bases). The sequenced sample was naive CD4+ T cells from PBMCs. The subset here: CD45RA+ positively selected. The receptor was derived from a man between 18 and 35 years old in good health. Some clones in this sample may be carry-over from other donors' samples. CDR3 residues: CASSFQGAGQETQYF. CDR3 DNA: TGTGCCAGCAGCTTTCAGGGCGCGGGACAAGAGACCCAGTACTTC.